This is a list of T cell receptor beta chains from one sample in a study of cytomegalovirus exposure and HLA in healthy donors. Some clones are missing from TCRdb's copy, which holds only in-frame ones; the method was immunoSEQ multiplex PCR. This sample carries 140,000 to 150,000 clones, over 60% of them seen once, and the ten largest clones take around 2.9%. The sample comprised PBMCs. These receptors were taken from a man aged 35 to 55 in good health and CMV-seropositive. Both conserved end residues are part of each CDR3. The D gene is left open where the match is weak. Clone size is not always given. Where it is, it says once, few, many or a class for expanded clones.

D gene: TRBD2; clone size: -; J gene: TRBJ2-3; V gene: TRBV23-1; CDR3 DNA: TGCGCCAGCAGTGGACTAGCGGGAGGGCGCACAGATACGCAGTATTTT; CDR3 protein: CASSGLAGGRTDTQYF
D gene: -; clone size: few; J gene: TRBJ2-2; V gene: TRBV27; CDR3 DNA: TGTGCCAGCAGTTTACAGGTTCTCACCGGGGAGCTGTTTTTT; CDR3 protein: CASSLQVLTGELFF
D gene: TRBD2; clone size: -; J gene: TRBJ2-3; V gene: TRBV28; CDR3 DNA: TGTGCCAGCAGTTCGCCTAGCGGGAGCACAGATACGCAGTATTTT; CDR3 protein: CASSSPSGSTDTQYF
D gene: -; clone size: -; J gene: TRBJ1-1; V gene: TRBV5-4; CDR3 DNA: TGTGCCAGCAGCTTTCCAGGGAACACTGAAGCTTTCTTT; CDR3 protein: CASSFPGNTEAFF
D gene: -; clone size: -; J gene: TRBJ2-2; V gene: TRBV7-9; CDR3 DNA: TGTGCCAGCAGCTTAGAGGCGGCCGGGGAGCTGTTTTTT; CDR3 protein: CASSLEAAGELFF
D gene: -; clone size: -; J gene: TRBJ1-5; V gene: TRBV27; CDR3 DNA: TGTGCCAGCCGTCCGGGACAATACAATCAGCCCCAGCATTTT; CDR3 protein: CASRPGQYNQPQHF
D gene: TRBD2; clone size: -; J gene: TRBJ2-7; V gene: TRBV18; CDR3 DNA: TGTGCCAGCTCAACGGGACTAGCGGCTACCTACGAGCAGTACTTC; CDR3 protein: CASSTGLAATYEQYF
D gene: -; clone size: -; J gene: TRBJ1-5; V gene: TRBV28; CDR3 DNA: TGTGCCAGCAGCCCCGCAGGGGTCAATCAGCCCCAGCATTTT; CDR3 protein: CASSPAGVNQPQHF
D gene: -; clone size: few; J gene: TRBJ1-2; V gene: TRBV29-1; CDR3 DNA: TGCAGCGCTGGACCACAGGCCAACTATGGCTACACCTTC; CDR3 protein: CSAGPQANYGYTF
D gene: TRBD1; clone size: -; J gene: TRBJ1-2; V gene: TRBV5-8; CDR3 DNA: TGTGCCAGCAGTTTCCACCCGGGACAGGGGGTCTCTGGCTACACCTTC; CDR3 protein: CASSFHPGQGVSGYTF
D gene: -; clone size: -; J gene: TRBJ2-7; V gene: TRBV6-5; CDR3 DNA: TGTGCCAGCAGTCATCGAGGCTACGAGCAGTACTTC; CDR3 protein: CASSHRGYEQYF
D gene: TRBD1; clone size: -; J gene: TRBJ2-7; V gene: TRBV28; CDR3 DNA: TGTGCCAGCAGTTCCCCGACAGGGATGACCTACGAGCAGTACTTC; CDR3 protein: CASSSPTGMTYEQYF
D gene: TRBD1; clone size: -; J gene: TRBJ2-7; V gene: TRBV7-6; CDR3 DNA: TGTGCCAGCAGCTTAGTGAGACAGGGGGCCGGTAGCGAGCAGTACTTC; CDR3 protein: CASSLVRQGAGSEQYF
D gene: -; clone size: -; J gene: TRBJ1-5; V gene: TRBV5-4; CDR3 DNA: TGTGCCAGCAGCTTGCCTGATCAGCCCCAGCATTTT; CDR3 protein: CASSLPDQPQHF
D gene: -; clone size: -; J gene: TRBJ2-3; V gene: TRBV20-1; CDR3 DNA: TGCAAAGTACAGGGCCCAGATACGCAGTATTTT; CDR3 protein: CKVQGPDTQYF
D gene: -; clone size: -; J gene: TRBJ2-2; V gene: TRBV7-3; CDR3 DNA: TGTGCCAGCAGCTTAGCAGGGGGGGAGCTGTTTTTT; CDR3 protein: CASSLAGGELFF
D gene: -; clone size: -; J gene: TRBJ2-7; V gene: TRBV2; CDR3 DNA: TGTGCCAGCAGTGATAACAGATACTCCTACGAGCAGTACTTC; CDR3 protein: CASSDNRYSYEQYF
D gene: TRBD1; clone size: -; J gene: TRBJ2-7; V gene: TRBV10-3; CDR3 DNA: TGTGCCACCCCAGGGACAGTACCCTACGAGCAGTACTTC; CDR3 protein: CATPGTVPYEQYF
D gene: TRBD1; clone size: -; J gene: TRBJ2-1; V gene: TRBV7-2; CDR3 DNA: TGTGCCAGCAGCTTCGGGACAGGCAATGAGCAGTTCTTC; CDR3 protein: CASSFGTGNEQFF
D gene: -; clone size: -; J gene: TRBJ2-7; V gene: TRBV18; CDR3 DNA: TGTGCCAGCTCAACCGGGACACTTCCTTACGAGCAGTACTTC; CDR3 protein: CASSTGTLPYEQYF
D gene: TRBD1; clone size: -; J gene: TRBJ1-4; V gene: TRBV5-1; CDR3 DNA: TGCGCCAGCAGCCAAGGGACAGCCAATGAAAAACTGTTTTTT; CDR3 protein: CASSQGTANEKLFF
D gene: -; clone size: -; J gene: TRBJ2-1; V gene: TRBV4-3; CDR3 DNA: TGCGCCAGCAGCCAGGGGCCGGGACAAGTCAACAATGAGCAGTTCTTC; CDR3 protein: CASSQGPGQVNNEQFF
D gene: -; clone size: -; J gene: TRBJ2-7; V gene: TRBV4-1; CDR3 DNA: TGCGCCAGCAGCCAAGCCAGGGGGGACGAGCAGTACTTC; CDR3 protein: CASSQARGDEQYF
D gene: -; clone size: -; J gene: TRBJ2-7; V gene: TRBV7-2; CDR3 DNA: TGTGCCAGCAGCTTTCGCCCGTACGATCCCTACGAGCAGTACTTC; CDR3 protein: CASSFRPYDPYEQYF
D gene: -; clone size: -; J gene: TRBJ2-3; V gene: TRBV5-1; CDR3 DNA: TGCGCCAGCAGCCTCCCAATGGAGGTAAAAGATACGCAGTATTTT; CDR3 protein: CASSLPMEVKDTQYF
D gene: TRBD1; clone size: -; J gene: TRBJ2-7; V gene: TRBV7-9; CDR3 DNA: TGTTCCAGCAGCTTCTCTACAGGGGGCAACGAGCAGTACTTC; CDR3 protein: CSSSFSTGGNEQYF
D gene: -; clone size: few; J gene: TRBJ2-7; V gene: TRBV25-1; CDR3 DNA: TGTGCCACTGCCCTCGGTACAGGACCCTACGAGCAGTACTTC; CDR3 protein: CATALGTGPYEQYF
D gene: TRBD2; clone size: -; J gene: TRBJ2-5; V gene: TRBV27; CDR3 DNA: TGTGCCAGCAGTTGGGGGAAGTTAAGGTTGAGCGGGGGAGAGACCCAGTACTTC; CDR3 protein: CASSWGKLRLSGGETQYF
D gene: -; clone size: -; J gene: TRBJ2-3; V gene: TRBV10-2; CDR3 DNA: TGCGCCAGCAGTGAGTCGAGGGCGAGCACAGATACGCAGTATTTT; CDR3 protein: CASSESRASTDTQYF
D gene: TRBD2; clone size: -; J gene: TRBJ2-5; V gene: TRBV10-3; CDR3 DNA: TGTGCCATCAGTGAGTCGCTTAGCGGGAGAAAGCAAGAGACCCAGTACTTC; CDR3 protein: CAISESLSGRKQETQYF
D gene: TRBD2; clone size: -; J gene: TRBJ2-2; V gene: TRBV19; CDR3 DNA: TGTGCCAGTAGGATAGGGCCTAGCGGTACCGGGGAGCTGTTTTTT; CDR3 protein: CASRIGPSGTGELFF
D gene: TRBD2; clone size: -; J gene: TRBJ2-2; V gene: TRBV5-6; CDR3 DNA: TGTGCCAGCAGCCCCGTTAGGTTTAGCGGGGCTACCGGGGAGCTGTTTTTT; CDR3 protein: CASSPVRFSGATGELFF
D gene: -; clone size: -; J gene: TRBJ1-5; V gene: TRBV27; CDR3 DNA: TGTGCCAGCAGTTTATTGGGGCAGGGCAGCAATCAGCCCCAGCATTTT; CDR3 protein: CASSLLGQGSNQPQHF
D gene: -; clone size: once; J gene: TRBJ2-1; V gene: TRBV5-6; CDR3 DNA: TGTGCCAGCAGCTTGGCCTTACTCGCTTCGAAGAGTGAGCAGTTCTTC; CDR3 protein: CASSLALLASKSEQFF
D gene: TRBD1; clone size: few; J gene: TRBJ1-1; V gene: TRBV9; CDR3 DNA: TGTGCCAGCAGCGTAGCCGGGACAGGGGCGACTGAAGCTTTCTTT; CDR3 protein: CASSVAGTGATEAFF
D gene: TRBD2; clone size: -; J gene: TRBJ2-1; V gene: TRBV11-2; CDR3 DNA: TGTGCCAGCAGCCTCTCCCGGACTAGCGGGGGCTACAATGAGCAGTTCTTC; CDR3 protein: CASSLSRTSGGYNEQFF
D gene: TRBD2; clone size: -; J gene: TRBJ2-7; V gene: TRBV19; CDR3 DNA: TGTGCCAGTAGTCCCGGGACTAGCGGTTACGAGCAGTACTTC; CDR3 protein: CASSPGTSGYEQYF